This T cell receptor beta chain was sequenced during a study of tumor-infiltrating lymphocytes in primary liver carcinoma. The overall study: In every tissue type, samples returned a similar yield of roughly 3.65 to 7.5 million productive TCRbeta reads.

The authors made TCR beta cDNA from around 500 ng total RNA with a constant-region primer. For TCR beta, libraries were produced by three nested multiplex PCR rounds using slightly modified ARM-PCR. In the first two PCR rounds, TRBV1-TRBV30 forward primers were paired with a C-beta reverse primer, and each round lasted roughly 10 cycles. Each CDR3 protein is one row after TCRdb ran MiXCR on the multiplex PCR reads. Of approximately 73,000 distinct CDR3 sequences in the sample, about 70% were seen once. The junction had 9 bases not matched to a gene; V was cut back by 2 bases and J by 3 bases. CDR3 length: 17 amino acids. Germline V gene sequence: CDR1 SGHAT, CDR2 FQNNGV. Co-extracted RNA and DNA came from 20-30 mg of unsorted bulk tissue. Surgical resection served as treatment for the primary liver carcinoma of these patients. Every single tumor sample held over 80% viable tumor cells. Study findings and constraints: Tumor region pairs overlapped more than did tumor-adjacent and tumor-blood pairs.

As concerns this clonotype: What it binds is unknown.

J is TRBJ2-3 and V is TRBV11-2; 9 bases fit TRBD1. The sequence derives from a man aged 35 to 55 with primary liver carcinoma and hepatitis B virus infection. The specimen sequenced was liver tumor tissue from sampling region 4. Subset reported: tumor region T4, right-lateral pole. This CDR3 reads CASSLYRQGEDTDTQYF. The CDR3 nucleotides read TGTGCCAGCAGCTTATATCGACAGGGGGAGGATACAGATACGCAGTATTTT.